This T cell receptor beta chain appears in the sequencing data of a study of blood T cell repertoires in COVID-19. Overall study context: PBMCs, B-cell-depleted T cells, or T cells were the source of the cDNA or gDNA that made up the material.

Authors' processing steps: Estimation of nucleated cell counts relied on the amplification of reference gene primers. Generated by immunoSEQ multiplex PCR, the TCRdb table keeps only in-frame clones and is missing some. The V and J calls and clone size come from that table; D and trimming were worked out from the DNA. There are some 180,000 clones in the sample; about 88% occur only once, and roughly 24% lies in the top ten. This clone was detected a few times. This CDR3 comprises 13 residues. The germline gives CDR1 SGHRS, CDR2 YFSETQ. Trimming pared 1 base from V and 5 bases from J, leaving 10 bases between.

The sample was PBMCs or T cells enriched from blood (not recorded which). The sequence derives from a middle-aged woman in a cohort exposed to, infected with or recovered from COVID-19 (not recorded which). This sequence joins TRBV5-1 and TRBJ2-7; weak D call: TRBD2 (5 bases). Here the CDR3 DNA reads TGCGCCAGCAGCTTGATAGGGAGTCACGAGCAGTACTTC. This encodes CASSLIGSHEQYF. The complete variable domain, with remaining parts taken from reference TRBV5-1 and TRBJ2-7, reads KAGVTQTPRYLIKTRGQQVTLSCSPISGHRSVSWYQQTPGQGLQFLFEYFSETQRNKGNFPGRFSGRQFSNSRSEMNVSTLELGDSALYLCASSLIGSHEQYFGPGTRLTVT.